This T cell receptor beta chain was documented in a study of beta chain features in type 1 diabetes. Study context: The study examined about 110,000,000 sorted cells across all samples.

Study-level points and caveats: For Type 1 diabetes patients, all four CD4+ subsets carried TCRB CDR3s that were moderately but significantly shorter. Across patients, naive, central memory and Treg TCRB repertoires exhibited apparently greater similarity than was observed across healthy donors. Fewer insertions but more deletions were seen at VDJ junctions in type 1 diabetes patients.

The ends lost 5 bases at V and 1 base at J; junction bases unmatched: 4. The CDR3 loop spans 14 amino acids. Germline V gene data show CDR1 as MNHEY and CDR2 as SMNVEV (reference sequence). The study reverse transcribed the entire isolated RNA, so it sequenced expressed TCRB transcripts. Read counts averaged roughly 3.7 million for samples of naive, central memory and regulatory T cells. Assay used: immunoSEQ multiplex PCR; TCRdb lists only in-frame clones, some missing. The sample has some 370,000 clones; 8.5% to 10% are singletons. As regards this clone: Its antigen is undetermined.

This receptor was obtained from a man aged 30 to 39 with type 1 diabetes. The chain combines TRBV27 with TRBJ2-7, with 8 bases fitting TRBD1. Source material: central memory CD4+ T cells from blood. This CDR3 is CASSPDRGSYEQYF. The CDR3 nucleotides read TGTGCCAGCAGTCCAGACAGGGGATCCTACGAGCAGTACTTC.